The 12 T cell receptor beta chains in this list originate from one sample, sequenced in a study. TCRdb analysed the RT-PCR reads with MiXCR anew, one entry per CDR3 protein. The repertoire holds hundreds of thousands of distinct CDR3 sequences, with about 14% as singletons. The sequenced sample consisted of memory CD4+ T cells from blood. The receptors stem from a female donor in good health, serving as a healthy control.

This clonotype was counted a few times. The CDR3 here is CASSDSTGKVPLSYNEQFF. The CDR3 bases are TGCGCCAGCAGCGATTCGACAGGGAAAGTCCCCTTATCCTACAATGAGCAGTTCTTC. This chain connects TRBV5-1 to TRBJ2-1, with 7 nucleotides matching TRBD1. Germline loops: CDR1 SGHRS, CDR2 YFSETQ. The CDR3 consists of 19 residues. Unmatched junction bases numbered 17, after V lost 4 bases and J lost 1 base.

V usage is TRBV7-9 and J usage is TRBJ2-3; no firm D call. The germline V and J ends were trimmed by 3 bases and 2 bases, with 12 bases remaining between them. Germline CDR1 SEHNR, CDR2 FQNEAQ (reference sequence). The CDR3 is 15 amino acids. The CDR3 region is CASSFYPGTTDTQYF. The CDR3 DNA is TGTGCCAGCAGCTTTTACCCGGGTACCACAGATACGCAGTATTTT.

This chain links TRBV20-1 with TRBJ1-5; unclear D gene. Deletions cut 5 bases from V and 2 bases from J, with 13 bases between. The CDR3 is 14 amino acids. From germline, CDR1 is DFQATT and CDR2 SNEGSKA (reference sequence). CDR3 DNA sequence: TGCAGTGCTTCCCGGCCCGGAGGCAATCAGCCCCAGCATTTT. Its protein product is CSASRPGGNQPQHF.

This clonotype was seen only a few times. V and J are TRBV5-5 and TRBJ2-1; 10 nucleotides align to TRBD2. Trimming took 5 bases from V and 2 from J; bases not matched to a gene: 7. CDR1 is SGHKS, CDR2 YYEKEE, per germline (reference sequence). This CDR3 spans 16 amino acids. The CDR3 DNA is TGTGCCAGCAGGCCAATAACTAGCGGGACCTACAATGAGCAGTTCTTC. Encoded protein: CASRPITSGTYNEQFF.

This clonotype has a count of ten or more. The V and J genes are TRBV6-5 and TRBJ2-2, with 9 bases aligning to TRBD2. The junction had 2 bases not matched to a gene; V was cut back by 0 bases and J by 0 bases. The CDR3 runs 17 residues. Germline V gene sequence: CDR1 MNHEY, CDR2 SVGAGI. CDR3 bases: TGTGCCAGCAGTTACTCGATAGCGGGAGCGAACACCGGGGAGCTGTTTTTT. This sequence encodes CASSYSIAGANTGELFF.

The rearrangement links TRBV5-5 to TRBJ2-6; 8 nucleotides agree with TRBD1. Germline CDR1 is SGHKS and CDR2 is YYEKEE (reference sequence). V shed 2 bases, J shed 8 bases, and the junction held 3 bases outside the gene matches. The CDR3 loop spans 14 amino acids. The CDR3, as DNA: TGTGCCAGCAGCTTAGGACAGGGCTCCAACGTCCTGACTTTC. Its protein is CASSLGQGSNVLTF. Full variable domain (rest looked up from reference TRBV5-5 and TRBJ2-6): DAGVTQSPTHLIKTRGQQVTLRCSPISGHKSVSWYQQVLGQGPQFIFQYYEKEERGRGNFPDRFSARQFPNYSSELNVNALLLGDSALYLCASSLGQGSNVLTFGAGSRLTVL.

This clonotype showed up many times. One junction end does not reproduce the germline sequence, and a read error may be involved. V gene TRBV5-1 combines with J gene TRBJ2-3; a weak D match, TRBD1 (6 bases). This CDR3 is built from 15 residues. Germline V gene data show CDR1 as SGHRS and CDR2 as YFSETQ. This chain's CDR3 is CASSSQGGGTDTQYF. The CDR3 DNA reads TGTGCCAGCAGCTCACAGGGTGGAGGCACAGATACGCAGTATTTT.

The chain carries TRBV11-2 and TRBJ2-3; 16 bases agree with TRBD2. The CDR3 spans 17 residues. Germline V lookup: CDR1 SGHAT, CDR2 FQNNGV. The V and J ends lost 5 bases and 5 bases, in that order; junction bases with no gene match: 7. The CDR3 loop reads CASSPGTSGGARDTQYF. The DNA of the CDR3 is TGTGCCAGCAGCCCCGGGACTAGCGGGGGGGCGAGAGATACGCAGTATTTT.

This clonotype has a count of ten or more. This chain uses TRBV29-1 with TRBJ1-2; 7 bases line up with TRBD1. Germline V lookup: CDR1 SQVTM, CDR2 ANQGSEA. Unmatched junction bases numbered 8, after V lost 6 bases and J lost 7 bases. The CDR3 contains 12 residues. For the CDR3, the DNA is TGCAGCGTCGACAGGGCCCGAGTTGGCTACACCTTC. It translates to CSVDRARVGYTF.

The chain uses TRBV6-6 and TRBJ2-7; D ambiguous. The CDR3 spans 15 residues. The ends were cut back, 0 bases at V and 3 bases at J, with 12 bases in the middle. Per germline, CDR1 MNHNY and CDR2 SVGAGI (reference sequence). The CDR3 nucleotides read TGTGCCAGCAGTTACTCGAACTCCCTTTTCTACGAGCAGTACTTC. Translated: CASSYSNSLFYEQYF.

The CDR3 region is CASSLGSEGQQFF. As DNA, the CDR3 is TGTGCCAGCAGCTTAGGGAGCGAGGGTCAGCAGTTCTTC. The chain has TRBV7-3 and TRBJ2-1; weak D call: TRBD2 (5 bases). V lost 2 bases and J 11 bases, leaving 13 bases between the germline ends. Germline CDR1 and CDR2: SGHTA and FQGTGA. This CDR3 has 13 residues.

Comments on this clonotype: This clone may be a read error of a much larger clone one base away. The gene calls are TRBV20-1 and TRBJ2-1, with no clear D. The length of the CDR3 is 11 residues. Germline CDR1 and CDR2: DFQATT and SNEGSKA (reference sequence). Trimming removed 6 bases at V and 9 bases at J, with 12 bases between. The CDR3 spells CSAHLAAEQFF. The CDR3 region has the DNA TGCAGTGCCCACCTGGCGGCTGAGCAGTTCTTC.